This T cell receptor beta chain was identified during a study of blood T cell repertoires in COVID-19. On the study more broadly: Sites across the United States, Italy and Spain contributed samples from acute and convalescent COVID-19. PBMCs, B-cell-depleted T cells, or T cells provided the cDNA or gDNA that made up the material.

Per the original methods: Estimates of nucleated cell counts were drawn from the amplification of reference gene primers. Profiled with immunoSEQ multiplex PCR; TCRdb holds only in-frame clones, not every one. The DNA was the basis for D and trimming; V, J and clone size are from that table. The data hold 60,000 to 75,000 clones, with around 83% observed a single time. The CDR3 is made up of 12 amino acids. CDR1 is LGHNA and CDR2 is YNFKEQ in the germline V gene. V was pared by 3 bases and J by 8 bases, with 10 bases between. This chain connects TRBV4-2 to TRBJ1-1, with a tentative D call TRBD1 (5 bases). The sequenced sample was peripheral blood. The TCR sequence derives from a human donor in a cohort sampled during active COVID-19. The CDR3 loop reads CASSHPGDEAFF. The CDR3 coding sequence is TGTGCCAGCAGCCACCCGGGGGACGAAGCTTTCTTT.